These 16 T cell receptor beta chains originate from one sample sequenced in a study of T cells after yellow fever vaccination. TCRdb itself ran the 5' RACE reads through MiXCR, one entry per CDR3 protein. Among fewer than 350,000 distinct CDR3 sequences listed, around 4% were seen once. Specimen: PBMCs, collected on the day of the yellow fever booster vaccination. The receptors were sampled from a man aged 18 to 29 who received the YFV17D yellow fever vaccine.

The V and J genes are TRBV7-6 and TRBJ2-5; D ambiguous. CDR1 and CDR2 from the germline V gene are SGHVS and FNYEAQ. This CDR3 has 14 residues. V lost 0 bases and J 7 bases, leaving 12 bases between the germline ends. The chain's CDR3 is CASSLAGRPATQYF. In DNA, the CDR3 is TGTGCCAGCAGCTTAGCCGGACGTCCGGCGACCCAGTACTTC.

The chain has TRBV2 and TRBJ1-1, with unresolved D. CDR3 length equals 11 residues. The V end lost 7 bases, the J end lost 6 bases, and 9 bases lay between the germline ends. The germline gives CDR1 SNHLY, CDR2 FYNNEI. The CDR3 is CASNTGPEAFF. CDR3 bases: TGTGCCAGCAACACCGGTCCTGAAGCTTTCTTT.

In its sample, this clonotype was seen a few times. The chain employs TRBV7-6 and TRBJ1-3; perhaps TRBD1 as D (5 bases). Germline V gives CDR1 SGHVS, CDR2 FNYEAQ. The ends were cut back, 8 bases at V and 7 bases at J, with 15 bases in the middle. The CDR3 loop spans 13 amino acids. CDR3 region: CASAPGERNTIYF. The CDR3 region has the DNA TGTGCCAGCGCACCGGGGGAGAGGAACACCATATATTTT.

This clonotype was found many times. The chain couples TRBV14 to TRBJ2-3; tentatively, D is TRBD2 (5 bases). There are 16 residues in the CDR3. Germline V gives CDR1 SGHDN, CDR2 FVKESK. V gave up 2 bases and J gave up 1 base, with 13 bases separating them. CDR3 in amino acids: CASSQFSAVRTDTQYF. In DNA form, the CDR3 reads TGTGCCAGCAGCCAATTCTCAGCGGTGCGCACAGATACGCAGTATTTT.

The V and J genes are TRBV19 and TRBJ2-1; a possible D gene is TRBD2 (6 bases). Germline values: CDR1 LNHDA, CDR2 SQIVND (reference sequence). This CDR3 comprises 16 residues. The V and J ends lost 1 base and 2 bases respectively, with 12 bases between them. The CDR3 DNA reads TGTGCCAGTAGTATAGGCGGCTCGGGGGCCTACAATGAGCAGTTCTTC. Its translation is CASSIGGSGAYNEQFF.

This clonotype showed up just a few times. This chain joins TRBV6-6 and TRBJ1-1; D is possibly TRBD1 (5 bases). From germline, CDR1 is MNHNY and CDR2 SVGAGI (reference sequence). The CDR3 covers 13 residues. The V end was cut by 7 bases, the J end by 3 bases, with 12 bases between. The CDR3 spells CASTPGRHTEAFF. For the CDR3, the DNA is TGTGCCAGCACTCCGGGGCGGCACACTGAAGCTTTCTTT.

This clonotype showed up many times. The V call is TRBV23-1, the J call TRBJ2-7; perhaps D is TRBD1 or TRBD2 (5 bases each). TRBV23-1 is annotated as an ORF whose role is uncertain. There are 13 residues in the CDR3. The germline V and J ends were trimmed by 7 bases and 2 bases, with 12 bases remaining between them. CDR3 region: CASILGVPYEQYV. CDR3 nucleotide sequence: TGCGCCAGCATCTTGGGGGTCCCCTACGAGCAGTACGTC.

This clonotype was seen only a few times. CDR3 loop: CACAAVGTGTKTQYF. The CDR3 DNA follows: TGTGCCTGTGCGGCGGTCGGGACAGGGACAAAGACCCAGTACTTC. The chain carries TRBV19 and TRBJ2-5; 9 bases align to TRBD1. Germline loops: CDR1 LNHDA, CDR2 SQIVND (reference sequence). Unmatched junction bases numbered 16, after V lost 11 bases and J lost 6 bases. The CDR3 length is 15 residues.

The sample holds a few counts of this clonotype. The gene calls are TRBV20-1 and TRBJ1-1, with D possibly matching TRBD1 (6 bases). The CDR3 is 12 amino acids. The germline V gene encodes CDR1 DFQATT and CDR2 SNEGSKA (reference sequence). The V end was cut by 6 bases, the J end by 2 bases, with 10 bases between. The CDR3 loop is CSASDRNTEAFF. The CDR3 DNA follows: TGCAGTGCCTCGGACAGAAACACTGAAGCTTTCTTT.

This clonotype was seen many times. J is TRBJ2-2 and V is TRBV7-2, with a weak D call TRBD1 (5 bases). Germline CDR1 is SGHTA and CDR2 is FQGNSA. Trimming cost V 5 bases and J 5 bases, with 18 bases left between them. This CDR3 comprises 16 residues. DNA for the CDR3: TGTGCCAGCAGCCCCAGGGCAGCCTTCTATACCGGGGAGCTGTTTTTT. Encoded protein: CASSPRAAFYTGELFF.

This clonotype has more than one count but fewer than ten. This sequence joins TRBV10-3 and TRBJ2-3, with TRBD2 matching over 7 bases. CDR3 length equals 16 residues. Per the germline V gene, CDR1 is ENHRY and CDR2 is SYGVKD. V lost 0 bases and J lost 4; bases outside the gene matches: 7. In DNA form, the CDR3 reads TGTGCCATCAGTGAGTCAGACCCCCGGGGGGCAGATACGCAGTATTTT. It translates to CAISESDPRGADTQYF.

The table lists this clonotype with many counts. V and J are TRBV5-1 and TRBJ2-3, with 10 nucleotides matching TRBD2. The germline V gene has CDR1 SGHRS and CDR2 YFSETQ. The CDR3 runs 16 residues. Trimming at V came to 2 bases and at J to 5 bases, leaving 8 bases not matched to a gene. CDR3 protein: CASSLSLAGPGDTQYF. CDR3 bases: TGCGCCAGCAGCTTATCACTAGCGGGGCCGGGAGATACGCAGTATTTT.

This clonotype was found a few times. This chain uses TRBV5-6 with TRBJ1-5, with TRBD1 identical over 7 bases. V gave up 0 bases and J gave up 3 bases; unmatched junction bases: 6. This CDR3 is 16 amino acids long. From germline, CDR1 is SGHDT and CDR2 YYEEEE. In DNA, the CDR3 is TGTGCCAGCAGCTTGGGAGGAACAGGGGTCAATCAGCCCCAGCATTTT. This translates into CASSLGGTGVNQPQHF. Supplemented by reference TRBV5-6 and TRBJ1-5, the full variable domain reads DAGVTQSPTHLIKTRGQQVTLRCSPKSGHDTVSWYQQALGQGPQFIFQYYEEEERQRGNFPDRFSGHQFPNYSSELNVNALLLGDSALYLCASSLGGTGVNQPQHFGDGTRLSIL.

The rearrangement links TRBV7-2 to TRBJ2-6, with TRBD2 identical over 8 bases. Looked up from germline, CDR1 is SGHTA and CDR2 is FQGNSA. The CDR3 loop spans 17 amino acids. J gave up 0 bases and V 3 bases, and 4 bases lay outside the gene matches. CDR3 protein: CASSLGGGYSGANVLTF. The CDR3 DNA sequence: TGTGCCAGCAGCTTGGGCGGGGGGTACTCTGGGGCCAACGTCCTGACTTTC.

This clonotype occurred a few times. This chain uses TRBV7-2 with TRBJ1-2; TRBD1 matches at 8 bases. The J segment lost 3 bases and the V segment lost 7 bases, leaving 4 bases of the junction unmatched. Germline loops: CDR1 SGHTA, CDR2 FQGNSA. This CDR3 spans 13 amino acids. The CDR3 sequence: CASTQDRDYGYTF. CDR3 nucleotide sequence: TGTGCCAGCACCCAGGACAGGGACTATGGCTACACCTTC.

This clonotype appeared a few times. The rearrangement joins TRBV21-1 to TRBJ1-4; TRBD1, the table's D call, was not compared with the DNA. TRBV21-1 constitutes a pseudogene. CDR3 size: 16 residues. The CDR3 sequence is CASSPRDRGRDEKLFF. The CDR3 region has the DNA TGTGCCAGCAGCCCCCGGGACAGGGGGCGGGATGAAAAACTGTTTTTT.